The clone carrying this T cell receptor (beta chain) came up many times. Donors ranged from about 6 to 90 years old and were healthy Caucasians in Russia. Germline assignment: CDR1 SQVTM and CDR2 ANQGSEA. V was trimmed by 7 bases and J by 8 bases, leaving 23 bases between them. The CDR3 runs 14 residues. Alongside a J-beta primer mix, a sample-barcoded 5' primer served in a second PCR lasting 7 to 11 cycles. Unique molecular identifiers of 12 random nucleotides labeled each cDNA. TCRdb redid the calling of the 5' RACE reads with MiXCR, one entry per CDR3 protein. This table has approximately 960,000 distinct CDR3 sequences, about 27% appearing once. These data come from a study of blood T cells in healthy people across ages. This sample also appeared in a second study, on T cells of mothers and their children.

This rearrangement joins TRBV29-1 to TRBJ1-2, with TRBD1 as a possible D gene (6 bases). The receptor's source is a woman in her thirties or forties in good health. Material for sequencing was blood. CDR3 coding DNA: TGCAGCGCTGGGACAATCGACAGCCGTGGGGGCTACACCTTC. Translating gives CSAGTIDSRGGYTF.